This T cell receptor beta chain came from a study of CD8 T cells in Susac syndrome. Germline CDR1 SGHRS, CDR2 YFSETQ. The V end lost 7 bases, the J end lost 6 bases, and 19 bases lay between the germline ends. The CDR3 has 15 residues. The sequenced target, TCR beta, came from blood CD8+ and CD4+ T cells. RNA in amounts of about 0.45 to 1 ug was reverse transcribed with random hexamers. From the immunoSEQ multiplex PCR reads, TCRdb called clonotypes with MiXCR, one entry per CDR3 protein. Here the sample spans around 130,000 distinct CDR3 sequences, approximately 89% being singletons. This clonotype showed up just once.

The clonotype originates from a human donor with multiple sclerosis. V and J are TRBV5-1 and TRBJ2-2, with D unresolved. Material: CD8+ T cells from PBMCs. As DNA, the CDR3 is TGCGCCAGCCGTAACAGTCCCCCTGGCCCCGGGGAGCTGTTTTTT. It yields the protein CASRNSPPGPGELFF.